This is a list of T cell receptor beta chains from one sample in a study of blood T cells in healthy people across ages. TCRdb redid the calling of the 5' RACE reads with MiXCR, one entry per CDR3 protein. The data show roughly 1.5 million distinct CDR3 sequences, 35% to 45% seen once. Sequenced: blood. These receptors all stem from a woman between 18 and 29 years old in good health. Each CDR3 is given with its conserved first and last residue. The order of the fields is D gene, J gene, clone size, V gene, CDR3 protein, CDR3 DNA. The D gene is left open where the match is weak. Clone size is not always given. Where it is, it says once, few, many or a class for expanded clones.

>TRBD2|TRBJ2-7|-|TRBV20-1
CSATIQKASGEQYF
TGCAGTGCTACCATCCAAAAGGCTAGCGGTGAGCAGTACTTC
>TRBD2|TRBJ2-5|once|TRBV5-4
CASSYSGGAEETQYF
TGTGCCAGCAGCTATAGCGGGGGGGCCGAAGAGACCCAGTACTTC
>TRBD2|TRBJ2-7|few|TRBV10-3
CAISESRTSGYEQYF
TGTGCCATCAGTGAGTCTAGGACTAGCGGCTACGAGCAGTACTTC
>-|TRBJ2-1|-|TRBV20-1
CSARVSSGFSYNEQFF
TGCAGTGCTAGAGTATCGAGCGGGTTCTCCTACAATGAGCAGTTCTTC
>-|TRBJ2-3|many|TRBV7-9
CASSLVVAGTDTQYF
TGTGCCAGCAGCTTAGTGGTAGCGGGCACAGATACGCAGTATTTT
>-|TRBJ1-2|few|TRBV6-5
CASSQTQGPGYGYTF
TGTGCCAGCAGTCAGACACAGGGTCCGGGATATGGCTACACCTTC
>TRBD2|TRBJ2-3|-|TRBV20-1
CSARLAGGILSTDTQYF
TGCAGTGCGCGACTAGCGGGGGGGATATTGAGTACAGATACGCAGTATTTT
>-|TRBJ1-5|few|TRBV12-3/TRBV12-4
CASSLGVRGSQPQHF
TGTGCCAGCAGTTTAGGTGTTCGTGGGAGCCAGCCCCAGCATTTT
>TRBD1|TRBJ2-3|few|TRBV9
CASSVVETGTGDTQYF
TGTGCCAGCAGCGTAGTAGAGACAGGGACGGGAGATACGCAGTATTTT
>-|TRBJ1-2|-|TRBV7-2
CAGSYKDSSYGYTF
TGTGCCGGCAGCTATAAGGACAGCTCCTATGGCTACACCTTC
>-|TRBJ2-7|few|TRBV7-9
CASSGDRSLSYEQYF
TGTGCCAGCAGCGGAGACAGGTCACTCTCCTACGAGCAGTACTTC
>TRBD2|TRBJ2-4|-|TRBV29-1
CSVDTRLAGEGNEQYF
TGCAGCGTTGATACTAGACTAGCGGGAGAGGGGAATGAGCAGTACTTC
>TRBD1|TRBJ1-3|-|TRBV12-3/TRBV12-4
CASSRDREYGNTIYF
TGTGCCAGCAGCCGGGACAGGGAGTACGGAAACACCATATATTTT
>-|TRBJ1-2|many|TRBV15
CATSRRTVEYGYTF
TGTGCCACCAGCAGACGGACAGTTGAATATGGCTACACCTTC
>TRBD2|TRBJ2-1|few|TRBV7-2
CASSLGPSSGMVQFF
TGTGCCAGCAGCTTAGGACCGAGTAGCGGGATGGTGCAGTTCTTC
>-|TRBJ2-2|few|TRBV11-2
CASSSGPTGELFF
TGTGCCAGCAGCTCCGGTCCCACCGGGGAGCTGTTTTTT
>-|TRBJ2-3|-|TRBV28
CASSTPLPGPLTDTQYF
TGTGCCAGCAGTACTCCCCTCCCGGGGCCCCTCACAGATACGCAGTATTTT
>TRBD1|TRBJ1-2|few|TRBV12-3/TRBV12-4
CASTDRANYGYTF
TGTGCCAGCACGGACAGGGCGAACTATGGCTACACCTTC
>TRBD1|TRBJ1-5|-|TRBV6-1
CASSAQGEGNQPQHF
TGTGCCAGCAGCGCACAGGGGGAGGGCAATCAGCCCCAGCATTTT
>-|TRBJ2-5|-|TRBV28
CASSPLTPFTLYF
TGTGCCAGCAGTCCGCTCACACCATTTACCTTGTACTTC
>-|TRBJ2-3|few|TRBV10-3
CAISEGVNTDTQYF
TGTGCCATCAGTGAGGGGGTCAACACAGATACGCAGTATTTT
>-|TRBJ2-2|once|TRBV3-1
CASSHRDKGGVTGELFF
TGTGCCAGCAGCCACCGGGATAAAGGGGGGGTCACCGGGGAGCTGTTTTTT
>-|TRBJ2-7|-|TRBV20-1
CSASQGLYYEQYF
TGCAGTGCTAGTCAGGGACTTTACTACGAGCAGTACTTC
>TRBD2|TRBJ2-1|-|TRBV29-1
CSVDPNLAGGERFF
TGCAGCGTTGACCCTAATCTAGCGGGGGGTGAGCGGTTCTTC
>-|TRBJ2-1|-|TRBV11-2
CASSLIRGTKSSYNEQFF
TGTGCCAGCAGCTTAATAAGGGGGACCAAGAGCTCCTACAATGAGCAGTTCTTC
>-|TRBJ2-1|many|TRBV18
CASSSGKVYNEQFF
TGTGCCAGCTCCTCTGGTAAAGTCTACAATGAGCAGTTCTTC
>-|TRBJ2-1|few|TRBV9
CASSDQQGFSYNEQFF
TGTGCCAGCAGCGACCAGCAGGGGTTCTCCTACAATGAGCAGTTCTTC
>TRBD2|TRBJ2-7|few|TRBV4-3
CASSQDLGGGASEQYF
TGCGCCAGCAGCCAAGATCTGGGCGGGGGGGCCTCCGAGCAGTACTTC
>TRBD1|TRBJ1-5|-|TRBV9
CASSPLPGGSQPQHF
TGTGCCAGCAGCCCTCTCCCAGGGGGCAGTCAGCCCCAGCATTTT
>-|TRBJ2-4|few|TRBV5-5
CASSLERQSKNIQYF
TGTGCCAGCAGCTTGGAGCGACAGTCCAAAAACATTCAGTACTTC
>-|TRBJ2-7|-|TRBV2
CASRSGDEQYF
TGTGCCAGCAGGTCAGGAGACGAGCAGTACTTC
>TRBD1|TRBJ2-3|-|TRBV25-1
CASSGTGARTDTQYF
TGTGCCAGCAGTGGAACAGGGGCGCGCACAGATACGCAGTATTTT
>-|TRBJ2-5|-|TRBV20-1
CSPSNGPYQETQYF
TGCAGTCCTTCTAACGGACCTTATCAAGAGACCCAGTACTTC
>-|TRBJ2-3|once|TRBV20-1
CSAPNPGTDTQYF
TGCAGTGCCCCAAACCCAGGCACAGATACGCAGTATTTT
>-|TRBJ2-3|-|TRBV6-6
CASSSETDTQYF
TGTGCCAGCAGTTCTGAGACAGATACGCAGTATTTT
>-|TRBJ2-7|-|TRBV10-3
CAISESPGVAYEQYF
TGTGCCATCAGTGAGTCGCCTGGGGTGGCCTACGAGCAGTACTTC
>TRBD1|TRBJ1-2|few|TRBV20-1
CSARDRRQGDYGYTF
TGCAGTGCTAGAGATCGCCGACAGGGAGACTATGGCTACACCTTC
>TRBD2|TRBJ2-7|many|TRBV6-6
CASSSTSELPEQYF
TGTGCCAGCAGTTCTACTAGCGAACTACCCGAGCAGTACTTC
>-|TRBJ2-1|-|TRBV9
CASSEGPVVNEQFF
TGTGCCAGCAGTGAGGGCCCGGTGGTTAATGAGCAGTTCTTC
>TRBD2|TRBJ2-1|-|TRBV20-1
CSASSGGYNNEQFF
TGCAGTGCTAGTAGCGGGGGTTACAACAATGAGCAGTTCTTC
>TRBD2|TRBJ2-1|once|TRBV24-1
CATSDLLGGTYNEQFF
TGTGCCACCAGTGATTTGCTGGGGGGGACGTACAATGAGCAGTTCTTC
>-|TRBJ1-4|-|TRBV4-3
CASSQDRRDGDEELFF
TGCGCCAGCAGCCAAGATAGGAGGGATGGTGATGAAGAACTGTTTTTT
>-|TRBJ2-2|-|TRBV20-1
CSARGGDTGELFF
TGCAGTGCCCGAGGGGGGGACACCGGGGAGCTGTTTTTT
>TRBD2|TRBJ2-1|-|TRBV7-6
CASSFPLAGGSPNEQFF
TGTGCCAGCAGCTTCCCTTTAGCGGGAGGATCCCCCAATGAGCAGTTCTTC
>-|TRBJ2-7|few|TRBV7-2
CASSSDRLYEQYF
TGTGCCAGCAGCTCGGACAGACTCTACGAGCAGTACTTC
>-|TRBJ2-3|-|TRBV6-2/TRBV6-3
CASRVTDSTDTQYF
TGTGCCAGCAGGGTCACGGACAGCACAGATACGCAGTATTTT
>TRBD1|TRBJ2-1|-|TRBV4-1
CASSQVLTPGQGHEQFF
TGCGCCAGCAGCCAAGTGTTGACCCCGGGACAGGGCCACGAGCAGTTCTTC
>-|TRBJ2-1|-|TRBV20-1
CSAPWSTYNEQFF
TGCAGTGCACCCTGGTCCACCTACAATGAGCAGTTCTTC
>-|TRBJ1-2|-|TRBV27
CASSLHQGTNYGYTF
TGTGCCAGCAGTCTTCACCAGGGAACTAACTATGGCTACACCTTC
>TRBD1|TRBJ2-3|few|TRBV20-1
CSARVIGQGTDTQYF
TGCAGTGCCCGAGTAATAGGACAGGGCACAGATACGCAGTATTTT
>-|TRBJ1-2|few|TRBV12-3/TRBV12-4
CASTPRSTDGYTF
TGTGCCAGCACCCCGCGTAGTACGGATGGCTACACCTTC
>TRBD2|TRBJ2-1|once|TRBV7-2
CASSNMIWGGEQFF
TGTGCCAGCAGCAATATGATCTGGGGGGGTGAGCAGTTCTTC
>TRBD1|TRBJ2-7|few|TRBV9
CASSEGTGVTYEQYF
TGTGCCAGCAGCGAGGGGACAGGGGTAACCTACGAGCAGTACTTC
>-|TRBJ2-1|few|TRBV7-6
CASSLMARASSYNEQFF
TGTGCCAGCAGCTTAATGGCCAGGGCGAGCTCCTACAATGAGCAGTTCTTC
>TRBD1|TRBJ2-7|-|TRBV7-9
CASSLIRVRDSSTYEQYF
TGTGCCAGCAGCTTAATTCGCGTACGGGACAGTTCAACCTACGAGCAGTACTTC